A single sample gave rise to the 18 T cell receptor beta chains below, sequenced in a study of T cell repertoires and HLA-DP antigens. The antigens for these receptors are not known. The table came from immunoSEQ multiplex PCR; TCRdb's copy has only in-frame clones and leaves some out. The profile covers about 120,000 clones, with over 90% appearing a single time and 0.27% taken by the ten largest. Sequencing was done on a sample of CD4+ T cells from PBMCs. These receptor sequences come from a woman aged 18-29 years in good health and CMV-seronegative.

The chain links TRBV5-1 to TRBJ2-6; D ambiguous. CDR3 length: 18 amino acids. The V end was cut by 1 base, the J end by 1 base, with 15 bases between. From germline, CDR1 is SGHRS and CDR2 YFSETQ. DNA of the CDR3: TGCGCCAGCAGCTTGAGGGCCGTGGGTGCATCTGGGGCCAACGTCCTGACTTTC. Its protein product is CASSLRAVGASGANVLTF.

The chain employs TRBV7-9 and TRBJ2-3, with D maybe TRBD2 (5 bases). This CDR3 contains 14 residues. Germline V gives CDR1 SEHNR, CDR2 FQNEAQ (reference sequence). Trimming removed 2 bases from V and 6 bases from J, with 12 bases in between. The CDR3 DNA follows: TGTGCCAGCAGCTTATATGCGGGCGCGGATACGCAGTATTTT. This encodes CASSLYAGADTQYF.

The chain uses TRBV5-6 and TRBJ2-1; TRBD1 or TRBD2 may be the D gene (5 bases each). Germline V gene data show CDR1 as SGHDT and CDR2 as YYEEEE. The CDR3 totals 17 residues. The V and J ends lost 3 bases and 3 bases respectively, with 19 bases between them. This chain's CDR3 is CASSWGLRQTYYNEQFF. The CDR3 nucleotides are TGTGCCAGCAGCTGGGGGTTGCGACAGACATACTACAATGAGCAGTTCTTC. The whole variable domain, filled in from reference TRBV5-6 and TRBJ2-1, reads DAGVTQSPTHLIKTRGQQVTLRCSPKSGHDTVSWYQQALGQGPQFIFQYYEEEERQRGNFPDRFSGHQFPNYSSELNVNALLLGDSALYLCASSWGLRQTYYNEQFFGPGTRLTVL.

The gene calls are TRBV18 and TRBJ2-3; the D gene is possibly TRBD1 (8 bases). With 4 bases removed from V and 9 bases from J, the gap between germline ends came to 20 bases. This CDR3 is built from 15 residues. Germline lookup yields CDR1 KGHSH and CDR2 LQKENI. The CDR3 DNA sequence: TGTGCCAGCTCACTAACGGGAGGACAGGGTGGCACGCAGTATTTT. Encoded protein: CASSLTGGQGGTQYF.

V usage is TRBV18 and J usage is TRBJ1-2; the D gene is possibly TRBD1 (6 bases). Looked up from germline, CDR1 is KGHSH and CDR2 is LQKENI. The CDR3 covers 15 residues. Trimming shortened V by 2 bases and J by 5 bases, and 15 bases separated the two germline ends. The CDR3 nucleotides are TGTGCCAGCTCACCAGGGGGGGGCGCCCGGTATGGCTACACCTTC. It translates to CASSPGGGARYGYTF.

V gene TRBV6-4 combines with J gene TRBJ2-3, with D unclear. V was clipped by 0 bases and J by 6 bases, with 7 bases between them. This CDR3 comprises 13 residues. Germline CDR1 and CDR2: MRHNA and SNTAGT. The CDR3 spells CASSDSRFDTQYF. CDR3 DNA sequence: TGTGCCAGCAGTGACTCCCGTTTCGATACGCAGTATTTT.

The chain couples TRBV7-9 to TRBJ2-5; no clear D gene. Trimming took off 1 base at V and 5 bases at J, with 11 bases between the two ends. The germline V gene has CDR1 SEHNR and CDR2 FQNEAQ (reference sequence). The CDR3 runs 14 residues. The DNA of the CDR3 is TGTGCCAGCAGCTTAGGGATGGGTTATGAGACCCAGTACTTC. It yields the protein CASSLGMGYETQYF.

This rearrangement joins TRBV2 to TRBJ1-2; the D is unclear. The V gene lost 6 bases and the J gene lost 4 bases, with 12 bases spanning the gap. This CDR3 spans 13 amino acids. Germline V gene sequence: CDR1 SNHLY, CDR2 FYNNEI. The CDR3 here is CASRADGLYGYTF. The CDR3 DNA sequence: TGTGCCAGCAGGGCAGACGGCCTCTATGGCTACACCTTC.

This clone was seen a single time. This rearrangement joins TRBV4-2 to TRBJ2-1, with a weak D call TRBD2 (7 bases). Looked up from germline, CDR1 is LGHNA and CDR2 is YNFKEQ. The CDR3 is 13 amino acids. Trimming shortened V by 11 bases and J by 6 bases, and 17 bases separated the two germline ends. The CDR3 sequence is CAGRRGGGNEQFF. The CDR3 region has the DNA TGTGCCGGAAGGCGGGGAGGGGGCAATGAGCAGTTCTTC.

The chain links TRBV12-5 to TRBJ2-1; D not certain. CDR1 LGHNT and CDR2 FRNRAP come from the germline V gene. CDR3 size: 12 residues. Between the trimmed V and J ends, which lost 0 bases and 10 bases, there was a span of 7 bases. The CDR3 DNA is TGTGCTAGTGGTTTGGTCGGTCGGGAGCAGTTCTTC. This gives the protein CASGLVGREQFF.

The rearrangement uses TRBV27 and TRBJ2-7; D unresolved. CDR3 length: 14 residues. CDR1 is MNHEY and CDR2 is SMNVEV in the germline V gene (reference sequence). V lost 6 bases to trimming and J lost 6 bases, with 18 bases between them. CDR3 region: CASSLTAGRSEQYF. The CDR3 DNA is TGTGCCAGCAGCCTGACCGCTGGACGGAGCGAGCAGTACTTC.

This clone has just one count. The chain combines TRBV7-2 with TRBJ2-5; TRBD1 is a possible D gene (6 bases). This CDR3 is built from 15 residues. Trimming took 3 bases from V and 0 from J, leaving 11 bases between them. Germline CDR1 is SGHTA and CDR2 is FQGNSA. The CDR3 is CASSLGDRYQETQYF. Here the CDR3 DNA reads TGTGCCAGCAGCTTGGGAGACAGGTACCAAGAGACCCAGTACTTC.

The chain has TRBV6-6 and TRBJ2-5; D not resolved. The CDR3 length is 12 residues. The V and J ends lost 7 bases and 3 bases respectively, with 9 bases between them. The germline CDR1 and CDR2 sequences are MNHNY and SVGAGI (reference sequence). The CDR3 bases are TGTGCCAGCACCCCGACTGAAGAGACCCAGTACTTC. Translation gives CASTPTEETQYF.

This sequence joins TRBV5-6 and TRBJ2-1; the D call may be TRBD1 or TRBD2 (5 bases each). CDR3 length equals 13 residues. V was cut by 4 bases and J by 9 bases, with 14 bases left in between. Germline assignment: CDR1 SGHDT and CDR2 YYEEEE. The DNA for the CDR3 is TGTGCCAGCAGCCTATCAGACGGGACTGAGCAGTTCTTC. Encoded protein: CASSLSDGTEQFF.

In DNA, the CDR3 is TGTGCCAGCAGCTTAACGTCGCGGGGCAAAGGGACTGAAGCTTTCTTT. Its protein product is CASSLTSRGKGTEAFF. The V and J genes are TRBV7-3 and TRBJ1-1; D perhaps matches TRBD1 (5 bases). V lost 0 bases and J lost 5, with 16 bases in between. CDR1 SGHTA and CDR2 FQGTGA come from the germline V gene. This CDR3 region has 16 residues.

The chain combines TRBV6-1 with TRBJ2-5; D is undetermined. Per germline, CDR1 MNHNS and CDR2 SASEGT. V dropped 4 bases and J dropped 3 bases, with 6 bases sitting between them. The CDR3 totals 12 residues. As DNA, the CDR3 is TGTGCCAGCAGTGTAAGGGAAGAGACCCAGTACTTC. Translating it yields CASSVREETQYF.

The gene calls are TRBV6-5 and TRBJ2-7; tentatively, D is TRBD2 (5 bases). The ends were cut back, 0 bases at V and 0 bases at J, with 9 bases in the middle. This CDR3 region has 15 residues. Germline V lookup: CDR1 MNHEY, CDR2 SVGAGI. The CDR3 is CASSYSTGSSYEQYV. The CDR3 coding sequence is TGTGCCAGCAGTTACTCGACTGGGAGCTCCTACGAGCAGTACGTC.

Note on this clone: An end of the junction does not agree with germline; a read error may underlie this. This CDR3 is CASSRTGYGQYF. In nucleotides, the CDR3 is TGTGCCAGCAGTCGGACTGGCTACGGGCAGTACTTC. The chain uses TRBV27 and TRBJ2-7, with D perhaps TRBD2 (5 bases). The CDR3 is made up of 12 amino acids. The V gene's germline CDR1 is MNHEY and CDR2 SMNVEV (reference sequence).